The present T cell receptor (beta chain) was sequenced within a study of blood T cell repertoires in COVID-19. Study details: Spain, Italy and the United States supplied samples that represented acute and convalescent COVID-19. Nucleic acid was either cDNA or gDNA, and it came from T cells, B-cell-depleted T cells, or PBMCs.

The V gene's germline CDR1 is LNHDA and CDR2 SQIVND (reference sequence). V lost 5 bases and J lost 3, with 7 bases in between. The CDR3 is made up of 12 amino acids. In this sample, this clone turned up a few times. Methods used by the authors: Amplification of reference gene primers was used by the study to estimate nucleated cell counts. Generated by immunoSEQ multiplex PCR, the TCRdb table keeps only in-frame clones and is missing some. For V, J and clone size, that table is used; D and trimming come from the DNA. In the table there are about 89,000 clones, about 91% of which are singletons. The sequencing sample was made of peripheral blood. The V gene is TRBV19, the J gene TRBJ1-2; no clear D gene. This sequence originates from a man in his sixties with acute or convalescent COVID-19. The CDR3 sequence: CASSGRHYGYTF. CDR3 in DNA: TGTGCCAGTAGTGGGAGGCACTATGGCTACACCTTC.